The 5 T cell receptor beta chains listed next were all sequenced from one sample in a study of cytomegalovirus exposure and HLA in healthy donors. PCR was performed using 60 Vbeta and 13 Jbeta primers. The repertoire was sequenced with immunoSEQ multiplex PCR; TCRdb's copy has only in-frame clones and lacks some. Of 150,000 to 200,000 clones in the sample, about three quarters are singletons; the top ten hold 2.5% to 4%. Sequencing was performed on PBMCs. The receptors originated from a female donor in good health and CMV-seronegative.

This clone came up once. This chain joins TRBV11-2 and TRBJ2-1; D not certain. Germline lookup yields CDR1 SGHAT and CDR2 FQNNGV. This CDR3 is 13 amino acids long. Trimming stripped 0 bases from V and 9 bases from J, with 9 bases between. The CDR3 spells CASSLDNKREQFF. The CDR3 DNA is TGTGCCAGCAGCTTAGATAATAAGCGTGAGCAGTTCTTC.

Regarding this clone: At one boundary the junction diverges from the germline segment, which might be a read error. The V call is TRBV7-7, the J call TRBJ2-1; the match to TRBD2 covers 7 bases. This CDR3 spans 15 amino acids. CDR1 and CDR2 (germline): SSHAT, FNYEAQ (reference sequence). In DNA form, the CDR3 reads TGTGCTAGCAGCGCCCAGAGCGGGATATACAATGAGCAGTTCTTC. It translates to CASSAQSGIYNEQFF.

This chain connects TRBV7-2 to TRBJ2-3; D possibly corresponds to TRBD2 (6 bases). This CDR3 contains 15 residues. CDR1 and CDR2 (germline): SGHTA, FQGNSA. V was shortened by 3 bases and J by 1 base, with 11 bases between the two germline ends. CDR3 DNA sequence: TGTGCCAGCAGCTTGGTCCGCGGGGGCACAGATACGCAGTATTTT. It translates to CASSLVRGGTDTQYF. The entire variable domain, with the rest obtained from reference TRBV7-2 and TRBJ2-3, is as follows: GAGVSQSPSNKVTEKGKDVELRCDPISGHTALYWYRQSLGQGLEFLIYFQGNSAPDKSGLPSDRFSAERTGGSVSTLTIQRTQQEDSAVYLCASSLVRGGTDTQYFGPGTRLTVL.

The gene calls are TRBV4-1 and TRBJ2-2; 7 positions agree with TRBD2. V was pared by 2 bases and J by 0 bases, with 3 bases of the junction left unmatched. The length of the CDR3 is 16 residues. Germline V CDR1 and CDR2: MGHRA, YSYEKL. CDR3 amino acids: CASSQIAGPNTGELFF. CDR3 nucleotides: TGCGCCAGCAGCCAAATAGCGGGTCCGAACACCGGGGAGCTGTTTTTT.

The chain uses TRBV2 and TRBJ1-5; no reliable D call. Germline values: CDR1 SNHLY, CDR2 FYNNEI. The CDR3 contains 14 residues. V shed 7 bases and J shed 1 base, with 11 bases lying between them. CDR3 nucleotides: TGTGCCAGCAAGCAGGACTGGAGCAATCAGCCCCAGCATTTT. Translating it yields CASKQDWSNQPQHF.